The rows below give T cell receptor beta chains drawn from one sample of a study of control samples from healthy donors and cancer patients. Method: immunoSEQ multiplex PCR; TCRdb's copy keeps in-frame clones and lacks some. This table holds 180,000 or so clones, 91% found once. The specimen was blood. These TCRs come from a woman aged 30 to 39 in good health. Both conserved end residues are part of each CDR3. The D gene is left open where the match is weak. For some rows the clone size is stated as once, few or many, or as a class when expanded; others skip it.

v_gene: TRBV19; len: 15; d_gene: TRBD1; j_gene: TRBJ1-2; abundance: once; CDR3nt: TGTGCCAGTAGTCCACGGACAGGAGCTAACTATGGCTACACCTTC; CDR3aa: CASSPRTGANYGYTF
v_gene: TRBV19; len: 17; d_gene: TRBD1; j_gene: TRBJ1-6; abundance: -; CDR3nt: TGTGCCAGTAGTAGGACAGGGGGAAGCTCCTATAATTCACCCCTCCACTTT; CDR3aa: CASSRTGGSSYNSPLHF
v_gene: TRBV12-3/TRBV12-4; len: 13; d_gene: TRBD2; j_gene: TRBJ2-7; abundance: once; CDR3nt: TGTGCCAGCAGGACTAGCGGGAGATACGAGCAGTACTTC; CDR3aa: CASRTSGRYEQYF
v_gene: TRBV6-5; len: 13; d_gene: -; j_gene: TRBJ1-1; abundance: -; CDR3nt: TGTGCCAGCAGTTACTCCCTGAACACTGAAGCTTTCTTT; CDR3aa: CASSYSLNTEAFF
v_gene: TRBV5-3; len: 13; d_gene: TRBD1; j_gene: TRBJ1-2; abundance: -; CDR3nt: TGTGCCAGAAGCCCAGGGGGCGGCTATGGCTACACCTTC; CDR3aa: CARSPGGGYGYTF
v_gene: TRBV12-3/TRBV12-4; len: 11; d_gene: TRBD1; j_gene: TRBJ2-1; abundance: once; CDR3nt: TGTGCCAGCAGGGGGACAGGGGAGCAGTTCTTC; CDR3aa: CASRGTGEQFF
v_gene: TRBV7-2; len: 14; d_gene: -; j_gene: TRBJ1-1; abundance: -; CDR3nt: TGTGCCAGCAGCTTAGCGGGAGGGAACACTGAAGCTTTCTTT; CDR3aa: CASSLAGGNTEAFF
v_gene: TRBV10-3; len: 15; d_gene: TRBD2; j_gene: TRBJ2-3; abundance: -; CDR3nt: TGTGCCATCAGTAGACTAGCGGGACTCACAGATACGCAGTATTTT; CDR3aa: CAISRLAGLTDTQYF
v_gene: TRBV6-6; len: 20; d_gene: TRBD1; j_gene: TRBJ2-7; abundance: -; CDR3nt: TGTGCCAGCAGTCCTGGTCCCCCGGGACAGGGAAGGGGTAGGTGGTACGAGCAGTACTTC; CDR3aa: CASSPGPPGQGRGRWYEQYF
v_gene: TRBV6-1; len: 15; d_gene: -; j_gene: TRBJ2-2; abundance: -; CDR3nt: TGTGCCAGCAGTGAGCCTGGACAGAACACCGGGGAGCTGTTTTTT; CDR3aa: CASSEPGQNTGELFF
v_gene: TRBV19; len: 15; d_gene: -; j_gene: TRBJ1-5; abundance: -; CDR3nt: TGTGCCAGTAGTATATTAGGGGGTGGGGACCAGCCCCAGCATTTT; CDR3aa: CASSILGGGDQPQHF
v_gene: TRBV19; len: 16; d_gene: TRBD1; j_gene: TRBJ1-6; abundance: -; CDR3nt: TGTGCCAGTAGCCTTGGACAGGGTGTGGATAATTCACCCCTCCACTTT; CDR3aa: CASSLGQGVDNSPLHF
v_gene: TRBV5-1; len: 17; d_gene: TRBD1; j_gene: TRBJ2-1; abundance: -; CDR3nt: TGCGCCAGCAGCTTGGGGTTCGGGACAGGGGTGGGGAATGAGCAGTTCTTC; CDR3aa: CASSLGFGTGVGNEQFF